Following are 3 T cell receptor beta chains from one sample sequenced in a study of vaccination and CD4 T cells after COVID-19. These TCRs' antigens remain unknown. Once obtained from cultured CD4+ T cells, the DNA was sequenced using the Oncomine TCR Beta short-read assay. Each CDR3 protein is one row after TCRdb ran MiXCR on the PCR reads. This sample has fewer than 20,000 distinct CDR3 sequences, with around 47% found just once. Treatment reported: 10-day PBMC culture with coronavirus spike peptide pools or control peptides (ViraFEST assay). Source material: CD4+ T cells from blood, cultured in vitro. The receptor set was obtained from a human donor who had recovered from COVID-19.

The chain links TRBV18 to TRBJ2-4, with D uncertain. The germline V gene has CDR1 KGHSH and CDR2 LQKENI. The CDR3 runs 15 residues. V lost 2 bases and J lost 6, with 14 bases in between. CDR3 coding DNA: TGTGCCAGCTCACCATCAAGTAAAGCTAGAAACATTCAGTACTTC. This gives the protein CASSPSSKARNIQYF. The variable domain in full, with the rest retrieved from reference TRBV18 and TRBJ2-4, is NAGVMQNPRHLVRRRGQEARLRCSPMKGHSHVYWYRQLPEEGLKFMVYLQKENIIDESGMPKERFSAEFPKEGPSILRIQQVVRGDSAAYFCASSPSSKARNIQYFGAGTRLSVL.

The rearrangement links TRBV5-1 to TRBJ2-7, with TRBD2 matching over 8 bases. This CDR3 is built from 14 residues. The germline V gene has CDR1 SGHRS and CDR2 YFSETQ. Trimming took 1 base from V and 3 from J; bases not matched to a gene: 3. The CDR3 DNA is TGCGCCAGCAGCTTGAGTCTAGCGGGCTACGAGCAGTACTTC. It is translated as CASSLSLAGYEQYF. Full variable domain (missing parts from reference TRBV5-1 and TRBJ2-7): KAGVTQTPRYLIKTRGQQVTLSCSPISGHRSVSWYQQTPGQGLQFLFEYFSETQRNKGNFPGRFSGRQFSNSRSEMNVSTLELGDSALYLCASSLSLAGYEQYFGPGTRLTVT.

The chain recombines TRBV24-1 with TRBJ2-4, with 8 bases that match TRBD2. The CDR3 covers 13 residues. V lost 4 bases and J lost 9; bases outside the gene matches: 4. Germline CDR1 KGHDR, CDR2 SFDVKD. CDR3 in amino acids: CATSESGGGIQYF. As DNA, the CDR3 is TGTGCCACCAGTGAGTCGGGGGGGGGCATTCAGTACTTC.